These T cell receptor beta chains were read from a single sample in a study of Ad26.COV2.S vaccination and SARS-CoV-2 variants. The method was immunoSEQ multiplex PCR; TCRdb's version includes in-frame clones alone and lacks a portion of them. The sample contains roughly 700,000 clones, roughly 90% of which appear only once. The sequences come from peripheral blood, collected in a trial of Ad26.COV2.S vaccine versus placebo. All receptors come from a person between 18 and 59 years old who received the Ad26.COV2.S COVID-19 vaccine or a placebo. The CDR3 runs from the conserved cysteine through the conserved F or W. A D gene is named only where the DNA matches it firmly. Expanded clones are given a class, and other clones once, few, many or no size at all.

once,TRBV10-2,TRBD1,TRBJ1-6,TGCGCCAGCAGACCGTCGACAGGGCCTCCTTTACCCCTCCACTTT,CASRPSTGPPLPLHF
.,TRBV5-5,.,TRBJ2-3,TGTGCCAGCAGCCCCCGGGGTGCAGATACGCAGTATTTT,CASSPRGADTQYF
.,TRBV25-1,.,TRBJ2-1,TGTGCCAGCAGTGAAATCGGGAGAATGGGCAATGAGCAGTTCTTC,CASSEIGRMGNEQFF
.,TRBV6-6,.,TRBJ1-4,TGTGCCAGCTGTAATTTGGGGGGTTTTAATGAAAAACTGTTTTTT,CASCNLGGFNEKLFF
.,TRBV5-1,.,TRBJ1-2,TGCGCCAGCAGCTTGTCAGGGCTGGGGGGCTACACCTTC,CASSLSGLGGYTF
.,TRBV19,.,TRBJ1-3,TGTGCCAGTTCACCTCTCTCTGGAAACACCATATATTTT,CASSPLSGNTIYF
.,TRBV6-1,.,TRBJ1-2,TGTGCCAGCAGTGAATCCAGGGGTGGCCTTGGCTATGGCTACACCTTC,CASSESRGGLGYGYTF
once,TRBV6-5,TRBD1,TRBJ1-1,TGTGCCAGCAGTCGCTCACAGGGGATGAACACTGAAGCTTTCTTT,CASSRSQGMNTEAFF
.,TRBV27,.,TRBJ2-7,TGTGCCAGCAGTTCGACGGGACTGGGGGGTTCCTACGAGCAGTACTTC,CASSSTGLGGSYEQYF
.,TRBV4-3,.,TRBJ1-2,TGCGCCAGCAGCCAAGATCCCACGCCTCTCCCTGGCTACACCTTC,CASSQDPTPLPGYTF
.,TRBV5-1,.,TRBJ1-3,TGCGCCAGCAGCTTGGCCGACGGCAGCTCTGGAAACACCATATATTTT,CASSLADGSSGNTIYF
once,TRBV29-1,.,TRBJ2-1,TGCAGCGTTCTTACAGGGAGCTCCTACAATGAGCAGTTCTTC,CSVLTGSSYNEQFF
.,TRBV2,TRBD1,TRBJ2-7,TGTGCCAGCAGGGGGAGCGGACAGGGGAGCCACGAGCAGTACTTC,CASRGSGQGSHEQYF
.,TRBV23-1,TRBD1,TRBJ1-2,TGCGCCAGCGGGGGCATAGGGGGCGTATGGTCCTATGGCTACACCTTC,CASGGIGGVWSYGYTF
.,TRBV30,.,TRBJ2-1,TGTGCCTGGAGTGCCGGCACGAATGAGCAGTTCTTC,CAWSAGTNEQFF
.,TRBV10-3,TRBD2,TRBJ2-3,TGTGCCATCAGTTACAGCGGGGCTGGAGATACGCAGTATTTT,CAISYSGAGDTQYF
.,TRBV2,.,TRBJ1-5,TGTGCCAGCAAAGATGCCAGTACAAATCAGCCCCAGCATTTT,CASKDASTNQPQHF
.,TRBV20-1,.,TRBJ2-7,TGCAGTGCTAGTGTAGTCTCCTACGAGCAGTACTTC,CSASVVSYEQYF
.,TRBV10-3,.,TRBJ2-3,TGTGCCATCAAAAGTTCATTTTCCAGCACAGATACGCAGTATTTT,CAIKSSFSSTDTQYF
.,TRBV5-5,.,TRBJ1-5,TGTGCCAGCAGCCTCGCTGGCAATCAGCCCCAGCATTTT,CASSLAGNQPQHF
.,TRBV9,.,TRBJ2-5,TGTGCCAGCAGCGTAGGTCGGGCCCAAGAGACCCAGTACTTC,CASSVGRAQETQYF
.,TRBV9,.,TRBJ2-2,TGTGCCAGCAGCGTAGACCCAACCGGGGAGCTGTTTTTT,CASSVDPTGELFF
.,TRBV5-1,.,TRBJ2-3,TGCGCCAGCAGCTTGGGACCACCCCCGGAGTATTTT,CASSLGPPPEYF
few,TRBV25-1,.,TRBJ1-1,TGTGCCAGCAGTGATAGTGAGAGGGGAGCTTTCTTT,CASSDSERGAFF
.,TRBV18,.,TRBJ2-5,TGTGCCAGCTCCCTGACTAGTGTCTCAGAGACCCAGTACTTC,CASSLTSVSETQYF
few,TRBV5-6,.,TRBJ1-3,TGTGCCAGCAGCTTAGTGGGCGCCAAGGGCTCTGGAAACACCATATATTTT,CASSLVGAKGSGNTIYF
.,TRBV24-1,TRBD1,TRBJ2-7,TGTGCCACCGGAGATCGCGGGACAGGTGTATACGAGCAGTACTTC,CATGDRGTGVYEQYF
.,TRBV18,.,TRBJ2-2,TGTGCCAGCTCCGGCCCAGAGAACACCGGGGAGCTGTTTTTT,CASSGPENTGELFF
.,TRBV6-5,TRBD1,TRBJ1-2,TGTGCCAGCAGTAGGACAGGGAACTATGGCTACACCTTC,CASSRTGNYGYTF
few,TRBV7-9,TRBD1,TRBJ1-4,TGTGCCAGCAGCCGGGGGCAGGGGGGTTCTGGTGAAAAACTGTTTTTT,CASSRGQGGSGEKLFF
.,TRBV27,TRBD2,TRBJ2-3,TGTGCCAGCAGTTTTACCCGACATAGCGGGATCACAGATACGCAGTATTTT,CASSFTRHSGITDTQYF
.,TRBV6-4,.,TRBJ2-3,TGTGCCAGCAGTGAACAGGGATCAGATACGCAGTATTTT,CASSEQGSDTQYF
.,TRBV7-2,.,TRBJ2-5,TGTGCCAGCAGCGCCTCCCGGAACCAAGAGACCCAGTACTTC,CASSASRNQETQYF
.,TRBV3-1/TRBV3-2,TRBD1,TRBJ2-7,TGTGCCAGCAGCCAAGGGGCCGGACAGGGGGCTTCCTACGAGCAGTACTTC,CASSQGAGQGASYEQYF
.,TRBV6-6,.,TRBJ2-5,TGTGCCAGCAGGGTCGGAGGGGAGACCCAGTACTTC,CASRVGGETQYF
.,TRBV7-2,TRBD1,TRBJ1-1,TGTGCCAGCAGCAGCATGACAGGGCGACCCCACACTGAAGCTTTCTTT,CASSSMTGRPHTEAFF
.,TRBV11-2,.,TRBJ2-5,TGTGCCAGCAGCTTGAGGGGGGATAGGACCCAGTACTTC,CASSLRGDRTQYF
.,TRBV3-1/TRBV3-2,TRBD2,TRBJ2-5,TGTGCCAGCAGCCAAGTGTCCCCCAGTAGCGGGGGAGTCACCCAGTACTTC,CASSQVSPSSGGVTQYF
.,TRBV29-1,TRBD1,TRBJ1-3,TGCAGCGTAACAGGGGCAGTCGCAGGAAACACCATATATTTT,CSVTGAVAGNTIYF
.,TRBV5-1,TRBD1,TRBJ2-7,TGCGCCAGCAGCTCGACAGGGGATGGGCAGTACTTC,CASSSTGDGQYF
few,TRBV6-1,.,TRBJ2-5,TGTGCCAGCAGTGAATCTTCCGGCAACCAAGAGACCCAGTACTTC,CASSESSGNQETQYF